These 8 T cell receptor beta chains were all obtained from the same sample, sequenced in a study of CXCR3-negative and CXCR3-positive naive CD8 T cells. UMI-labeled 5' RACE yielded the TRB cDNA libraries. TCRdb re-analyzed the 5' RACE reads; it lists each CDR3 protein once, without DNA. The sample table includes over 100,000 distinct CDR3 sequences. The source material was naive CXCR3- CD8+ T cells from blood. The subset was: CD45RO-CCR7+CD27+CD95- naive CD8+ T cells lacking CXCR3 (TNR3-). Every receptor here comes from a human donor in good health. Some clones in this sample may be carry-over from other donors' samples.

V usage is TRBV7-9 and J usage is TRBJ2-5; absent DNA, TCRdb's TRBD1 call cannot be checked. Germline CDR1 is SEHNR and CDR2 is FQNEAQ (reference sequence). The CDR3 spans 15 residues. The CDR3 protein is CASSFQGFPSETQYF.

The rearrangement joins TRBV11-2 to TRBJ1-6; the TCRdb call, TRBD1, lacks DNA for checking. The CDR3 totals 15 residues. Germline CDR1 SGHAT, CDR2 FQNNGV. The CDR3 reads CASSWTGWEDSPLHF.

The V gene is TRBV29-1, the J gene TRBJ1-1; TCRdb outputs TRBD1, but without DNA this stays unchecked. Germline V gene lookup returns CDR1 SQVTM and CDR2 ANQGSEA. This CDR3 spans 14 amino acids. CDR3 protein: CSVRAGGLNTEAFF.

J is TRBJ2-5 and V is TRBV15. Germline assignment: CDR1 LNHNV and CDR2 YYDKDF (reference sequence). The CDR3 extends over 14 amino acids. CDR3 region: CATSSNRFQETQYF.

The chain has TRBV6-2 or TRBV6-3 and TRBJ1-1. This CDR3 is 11 amino acids long. From germline, CDR1 is MNHEY and CDR2 SVGEGT. CDR3 sequence reads: CASRSSTEAFF.

The V gene is TRBV4-1, the J gene TRBJ2-7; the D call of TRBD1 rests on TCRdb alone, since no DNA is present to check it. CDR3 length: 16 residues. The germline CDR1 and CDR2 sequences are MGHRA and YSYEKL. The CDR3: CASSQERQGAAYEQYF.

The chain combines TRBV28 with TRBJ1-3. Looked up from germline, CDR1 is MDHEN and CDR2 is SYDVKM. This CDR3 is built from 20 residues. CDR3 loop: CASSGWNSRSFTANGNTIYF.

The chain employs TRBV15 and TRBJ2-7; TCRdb lists TRBD1, though no DNA is available to test this call. The CDR3 extends over 15 amino acids. Germline V gene sequence: CDR1 LNHNV, CDR2 YYDKDF (reference sequence). The CDR3 reads CATSPDGGLGYEQYF.